Listed below are T cell receptor beta chains from one sample, sequenced in a study of blood T cell repertoires in COVID-19. Profiling relied on immunoSEQ multiplex PCR, and the TCRdb table lists in-frame clones only, not all of them. The sample contains 200,000 to 250,000 clones, roughly 84% of which appear only once. Sequences were obtained from PBMCs or T cells enriched from blood (not recorded which). All receptors derive from a woman aged 35 to 49 who had recovered from COVID-19. Both conserved end residues are part of each CDR3. A D gene is named only where the DNA matches it firmly.

V	J	D	CDR3
TRBV6-4	TRBJ1-6	TRBD1	CASSSTGDNSPLHF
TRBV9	TRBJ2-2	-	CASSVRGSNTGELFF
TRBV28	TRBJ1-4	-	CASSLYREKLFF
TRBV4-1	TRBJ1-4	-	CASSQDEAGGVKLFF
TRBV5-1	TRBJ2-5	TRBD2	CASSLQVREAGETQYF
TRBV5-1	TRBJ1-1	-	CASSLGAMHTEAFF
TRBV3-1/TRBV3-2	TRBJ1-5	-	CASSQGGGAGQPQHF
TRBV10-1	TRBJ2-2	-	CASSAGANTGELFF
TRBV19	TRBJ2-4	-	CASCPGRVRENIQYF
TRBV2	TRBJ2-2	TRBD2	CASRWTSSSGELFF
TRBV11-3	TRBJ2-1	TRBD2	CASSLAGGPVSSYNEQFF
TRBV19	TRBJ1-2	-	CASQNTQGDGYTF
TRBV11-2	TRBJ1-2	TRBD1	CASSTRDRGLRGYTF
TRBV10-3	TRBJ2-1	TRBD2	CAISGREATDSSYNEQFF
TRBV19	TRBJ1-3	-	CASSLRAGNTIYF
TRBV25-1	TRBJ1-6	-	CASAMSSNSPLHF
TRBV12-3/TRBV12-4	TRBJ2-1	-	CASSSSHEQFF
TRBV28	TRBJ1-5	-	CASSLSSFFHQPQHF
TRBV11-2	TRBJ2-1	TRBD2	CASSLAGSGDEQFF
TRBV7-3	TRBJ2-2	-	CASSLTVPGELFF
TRBV7-8	TRBJ1-2	-	CASSLNQVVNYGYTF
TRBV10-2	TRBJ1-1	-	CASSESGGMSTEAFF
TRBV20-1	TRBJ2-1	TRBD2	CSASGLAGYQEQFF
TRBV7-6	TRBJ2-5	-	CASSSQTGNQETQYF
TRBV28	TRBJ2-1	TRBD2	CASIEGGRGNEQFF
TRBV4-3	TRBJ2-1	-	CASSQDQTALNEQFF
TRBV5-8	TRBJ2-4	TRBD1	CASSPGQGRDIQYF
TRBV28	TRBJ1-5	-	CASSSGGGNQPQHF
TRBV19	TRBJ1-2	-	CASSTPLTGRHYGYTF
TRBV7-2	TRBJ2-1	-	CASSFQGWANEQFF
TRBV2	TRBJ2-1	TRBD2	CAKGTRQEHEQFF
TRBV6-2/TRBV6-3	TRBJ2-2	-	CASSPVRVRSTGELFF
TRBV28	TRBJ1-1	TRBD1	CASSRGGSNTEAFF
TRBV7-2	TRBJ1-2	-	CASSPAREYYGYTF
TRBV2	TRBJ1-5	-	CASKYGQGGDQPQHF
TRBV2	TRBJ2-1	-	CASSEALVGLGEQFF
TRBV12-3/TRBV12-4	TRBJ1-1	-	CASSLSGGTEAFF
TRBV7-6	TRBJ1-4	-	CASSLAGQLNEKLFF
TRBV5-5	TRBJ2-3	-	CASSRGVLADTQYF
TRBV5-1	TRBJ1-4	-	CASSLGRGREKLFF
TRBV5-8	TRBJ2-1	TRBD2	CASSLDLAATYNEQFF
TRBV19	TRBJ1-2	-	CASSITGSNYGYTF
TRBV5-6	TRBJ2-3	TRBD2	CASSPPGLVGADTQYF
TRBV10-2	TRBJ1-1	TRBD1	CASWGQGGFTEAFF
TRBV7-2	TRBJ2-7	TRBD2	CASSLVGRREGGVYEQYF
TRBV7-2	TRBJ1-1	-	CASSFSDTEAFF
TRBV7-9	TRBJ2-7	TRBD2	CASSWGLAAYEQYF
TRBV6-5	TRBJ2-2	TRBD1	CASRGTGGFAGELFF